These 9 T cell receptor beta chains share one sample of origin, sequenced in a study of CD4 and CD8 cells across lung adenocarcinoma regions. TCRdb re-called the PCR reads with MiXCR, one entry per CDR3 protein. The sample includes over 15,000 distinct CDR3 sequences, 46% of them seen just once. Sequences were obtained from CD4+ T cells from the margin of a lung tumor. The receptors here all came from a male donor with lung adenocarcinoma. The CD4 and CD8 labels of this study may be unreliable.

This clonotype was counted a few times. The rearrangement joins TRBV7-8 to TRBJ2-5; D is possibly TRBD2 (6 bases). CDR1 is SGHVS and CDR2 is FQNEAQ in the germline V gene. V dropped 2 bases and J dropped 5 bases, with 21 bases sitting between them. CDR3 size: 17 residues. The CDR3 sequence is CASSLRVAGWDGETQYF. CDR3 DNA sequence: TGTGCCAGCAGCTTAAGGGTGGCGGGATGGGATGGGGAGACCCAGTACTTC.

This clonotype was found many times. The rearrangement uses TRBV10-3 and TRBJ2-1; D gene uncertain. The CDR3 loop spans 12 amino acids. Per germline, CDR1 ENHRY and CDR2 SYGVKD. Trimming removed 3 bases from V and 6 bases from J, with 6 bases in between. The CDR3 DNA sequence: TGTGCCATCAGTGATAACGGCAATGAGCAGTTCTTC. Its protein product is CAISDNGNEQFF.

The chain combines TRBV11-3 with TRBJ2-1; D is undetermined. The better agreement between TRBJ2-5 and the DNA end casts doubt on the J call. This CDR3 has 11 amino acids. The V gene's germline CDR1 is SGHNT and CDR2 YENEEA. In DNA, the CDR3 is TGTGCCAGCAGTAAAGTAGAGACCCAGTACTTC. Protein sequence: CASSKVETQYF.

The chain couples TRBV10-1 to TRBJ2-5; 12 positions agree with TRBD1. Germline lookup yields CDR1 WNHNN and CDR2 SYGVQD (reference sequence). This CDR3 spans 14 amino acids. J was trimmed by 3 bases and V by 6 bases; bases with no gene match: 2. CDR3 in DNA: TGCGCCAGCAGGGGGACAGGGGGCAAAGAGACCCAGTACTTC. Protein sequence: CASRGTGGKETQYF.

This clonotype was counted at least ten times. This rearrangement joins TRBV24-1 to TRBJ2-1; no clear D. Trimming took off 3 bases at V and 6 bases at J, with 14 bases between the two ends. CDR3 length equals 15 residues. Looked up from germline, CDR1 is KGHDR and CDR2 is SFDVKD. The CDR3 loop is CATSDPSYSGNEQFF. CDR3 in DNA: TGTGCCACCAGTGATCCCTCTTACTCGGGCAATGAGCAGTTCTTC.

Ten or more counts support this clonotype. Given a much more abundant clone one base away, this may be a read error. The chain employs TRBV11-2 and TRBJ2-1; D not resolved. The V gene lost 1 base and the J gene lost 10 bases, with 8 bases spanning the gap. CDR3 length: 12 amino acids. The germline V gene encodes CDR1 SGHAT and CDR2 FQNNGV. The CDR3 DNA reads TGTGCCAGCAGCTTAGTGGGGTACGAGCAGTTCTTC. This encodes CASSLVGYEQFF.

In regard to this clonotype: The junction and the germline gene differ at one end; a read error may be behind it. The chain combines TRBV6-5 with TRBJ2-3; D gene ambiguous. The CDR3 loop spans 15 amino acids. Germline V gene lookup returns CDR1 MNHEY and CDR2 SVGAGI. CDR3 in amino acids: CASSSRLWPTDTQYF. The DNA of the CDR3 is TGTGCCAGCAGTTCCAGGCTATGGCCCACAGACACGCAGTATTTC.

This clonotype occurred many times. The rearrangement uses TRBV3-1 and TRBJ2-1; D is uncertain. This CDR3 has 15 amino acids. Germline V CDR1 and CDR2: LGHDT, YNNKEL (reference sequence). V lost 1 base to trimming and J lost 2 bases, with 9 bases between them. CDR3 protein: CASSQGLPTYNEQFF. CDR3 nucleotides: TGTGCCAGCAGCCAAGGCCTCCCAACCTACAATGAGCAGTTCTTC.

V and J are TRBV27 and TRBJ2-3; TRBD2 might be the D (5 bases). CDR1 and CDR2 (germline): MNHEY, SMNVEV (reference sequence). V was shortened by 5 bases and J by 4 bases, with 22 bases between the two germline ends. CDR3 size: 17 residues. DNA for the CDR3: TGTGCCAGCAGTGCGGGCCTACGAGCTTCTGGCCCAGATACGCAGTATTTT. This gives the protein CASSAGLRASGPDTQYF.